Here is one T cell receptor beta chain with its context. Method: immunoSEQ multiplex PCR; TCRdb's copy keeps in-frame clones and lacks some. In the table there are around 310,000 clones, nearly 90% of which are singletons. This sample was taken from a study of blood T cell repertoires in COVID-19. Those enrolled in Seattle joined during active infection and were followed longitudinally afterward. The CDR3 sequence is 19 residues long. J gave up 1 base and V 2 bases, and 14 bases lay outside the gene matches. Per the germline V gene, CDR1 is SGHVS and CDR2 is FQNEAQ. The V and J genes are TRBV7-8 and TRBJ1-1; TRBD1 agrees at 9 bases. The TCR was taken from a woman in her thirties or forties with COVID-19, enrolled during active disease. The source material was peripheral blood. The chain's CDR3 is CASSLRPGDRVLPNTEAFF. DNA for the CDR3: TGTGCCAGCAGCTTACGTCCTGGGGACAGGGTCCTCCCGAACACTGAAGCTTTCTTT.